The 29 T cell receptor beta chains presented below share a single source sample, sequenced in a study of T-cell reconstitution after alpha-beta-depleted transplantation in children. Preparation of the TCRbeta library involved a method that used unique molecular identifiers. TCRdb reprocessed the PCR reads via MiXCR and lists one record per CDR3 protein. The table shows 670,000 or so distinct CDR3 sequences, with about an eighth occurring only once. Source: PBMCs, taken before TCRalphabeta/CD19-depleted stem cell transplant. These receptors came from a girl aged 2-10 years with congenital amegakaryocytic thrombocytopenia, due to receive a stem cell transplant.

This clonotype was recorded many times. The chain has TRBV15 and TRBJ2-3, with TRBD2 matching over 12 bases. Germline assignment: CDR1 LNHNV and CDR2 YYDKDF (reference sequence). Germline trimming cut 2 bases from V and 0 bases from J; bases unmatched to any gene: 6. The CDR3 is made up of 18 amino acids. CDR3 coding DNA: TGTGCCACCAGCAGACTAGCGGGAGGGCCTCGTAGCACAGATACGCAGTATTTT. It codes for CATSRLAGGPRSTDTQYF. Full variable domain (outside the CDR3, taken from reference TRBV15 and TRBJ2-3): DAMVIQNPRYQVTQFGKPVTLSCSQTLNHNVMYWYQQKSSQAPKLLFHYYDKDFNNEADTPDNFQSRRPNTSFCFLDIRSPGLGDTAMYLCATSRLAGGPRSTDTQYFGPGTRLTVL.

The chain joins TRBV5-1 to TRBJ1-2; 8 nucleotides align to TRBD1. V shed 0 bases and J 4 bases; nucleotides not matched to a gene: 11. The CDR3 has 17 amino acids. The germline V gene has CDR1 SGHRS and CDR2 YFSETQ. CDR3 protein: CASSLVLTGQGSYGYTF. The DNA of the CDR3 is TGCGCCAGCAGCTTGGTTCTTACCGGACAGGGCAGCTATGGCTACACCTTC.

The rearrangement joins TRBV29-1 to TRBJ2-5, with D tentatively TRBD1 (5 bases). Per germline, CDR1 SQVTM and CDR2 ANQGSEA. The CDR3 runs to 15 residues. V gave up 7 bases and J gave up 5 bases, with 23 bases separating them. The CDR3: CSANGQGSAQETQYF. Here the CDR3 DNA reads TGCAGCGCAAATGGGCAGGGATCGGCGCAGGAGACCCAGTACTTC. The complete variable domain, with remaining parts taken from reference TRBV29-1 and TRBJ2-5, reads SAVISQKPSRDICQRGTSLTIQCQVDSQVTMMFWYRQQPGQSLTLIATANQGSEATYESGFVIDKFPISRPNLTFSTLTVSNMSPEDSSIYLCSANGQGSAQETQYFGPGTRLLVL.

In its sample, this clonotype was seen many times. This sequence joins TRBV29-1 and TRBJ2-3, with 7 positions matching TRBD2. The germline CDR1 and CDR2 sequences are SQVTM and ANQGSEA. The CDR3 extends over 14 amino acids. The V gene end was trimmed by 5 bases and the J gene end by 2 bases; junction bases not matched to a gene: 7. This chain's CDR3 is CSVREAQFTDTQYF. The CDR3 DNA is TGCAGCGTTCGGGAGGCCCAATTCACAGATACGCAGTATTTT.

This clonotype was counted many times. This sequence joins TRBV7-6 and TRBJ2-4, with D unclear. The length of the CDR3 is 14 residues. Trimming removed 5 bases at V and 1 base at J, with 9 bases between. The germline V gene has CDR1 SGHVS and CDR2 FNYEAQ. CDR3 in amino acids: CASSPLGAKNIQYF. The CDR3 DNA is TGTGCCAGCAGCCCCTTGGGGGCCAAAAACATTCAGTACTTC.

This clonotype was detected many times. This sequence joins TRBV15 and TRBJ1-5, with D perhaps matching TRBD1 (6 bases). V shed 5 bases and J shed 4 bases, with 18 bases lying between them. CDR1 and CDR2 (germline): LNHNV, YYDKDF (reference sequence). CDR3 size: 16 residues. The CDR3 here is CATSSLEAGVNQPQHF. The CDR3 region has the DNA TGTGCCACCAGCTCACTTGAGGCAGGGGTTAATCAGCCCCAGCATTTT.

The J gene is TRBJ2-1, the V gene TRBV28; D is tentatively TRBD1 or TRBD2 (6 bases each). Trimming removed 9 bases at V and 6 bases at J, with 18 bases between. From germline, CDR1 is MDHEN and CDR2 SYDVKM. The CDR3 runs to 14 residues. CDR3 amino acids: CASLRRDKSNEQFF. Here the CDR3 DNA reads TGTGCCAGTCTCAGGCGGGACAAAAGCAATGAGCAGTTCTTC. Combining the CDR3 with reference TRBV28 and TRBJ2-1 gives the whole variable domain DVKVTQSSRYLVKRTGEKVFLECVQDMDHENMFWYRQDPGLGLRLIYFSYDVKMKEKGDIPEGYSVSREKKERFSLILESASTNQTSMYLCASLRRDKSNEQFFGPGTRLTVL.

This clonotype was detected ten times or more. The gene calls are TRBV20-1 and TRBJ2-2; maybe TRBD2 (5 bases). Germline CDR1 reads DFQATT; CDR2 reads SNEGSKA (reference sequence). There are 14 residues in the CDR3. The V gene lost 3 bases and the J gene lost 6 bases, with 14 bases spanning the gap. The CDR3 loop is CSASAPGVAGELFF. Written as DNA, the CDR3 is TGCAGTGCTAGTGCGCCCGGGGTGGCCGGGGAGCTGTTTTTT.

This clonotype was detected ten times or more. The J gene is TRBJ2-7, the V gene TRBV20-1; 7 bases fit TRBD1. The CDR3 consists of 13 residues. Germline assignment: CDR1 DFQATT and CDR2 SNEGSKA (reference sequence). The junction had 4 bases not matched to a gene; V was cut back by 3 bases and J by 2 bases. The CDR3 is CSARDRYTYEQYF. CDR3 bases: TGCAGTGCTAGGGACAGGTACACCTACGAGCAGTACTTC.

In this sample, this clonotype turned up many times. V usage is TRBV7-8 and J usage is TRBJ2-5; D is uncertain. V lost 3 bases, J lost 5 bases, and 16 bases lay in between. CDR1 is SGHVS and CDR2 is FQNEAQ in the germline V gene. CDR3 length: 15 amino acids. The CDR3 sequence is CASSFTTGVGETQYF. CDR3 DNA: TGTGCCAGCAGCTTCACTACTGGAGTAGGGGAGACCCAGTACTTC.

The J gene is TRBJ2-2, the V gene TRBV7-8; TRBD2 might be the D (6 bases). The CDR3 extends over 16 amino acids. Germline V gene lookup returns CDR1 SGHVS and CDR2 FQNEAQ. V lost 6 bases to trimming and J lost 5 bases, with 19 bases between them. The CDR3 sequence: CASSFPDSGTTGELFF. The CDR3, as DNA: TGTGCCAGCAGTTTCCCTGATTCCGGGACTACCGGGGAGCTGTTTTTT.

There are a few counts of this clonotype. The J gene is TRBJ2-2, the V gene TRBV28; perhaps TRBD2 as D (6 bases). Trimming removed 2 bases from V and 8 bases from J, with 15 bases in between. The CDR3 contains 15 residues. Germline CDR1 is MDHEN and CDR2 is SYDVKM. CDR3 bases: TGTGCCAGCAGTTTAGGTCCCCCAGGGACTGGGGAGCTGTTTTTT. This encodes CASSLGPPGTGELFF.

The rearrangement uses TRBV5-6 and TRBJ1-5, with a tentative D call TRBD1 (5 bases). V shed 1 base and J shed 7 bases, with 21 bases lying between them. This CDR3 is 17 amino acids long. Germline lookup yields CDR1 SGHDT and CDR2 YYEEEE. CDR3: CASSLTGAGGSWQPQHF. CDR3 in DNA: TGTGCCAGCAGCTTGACGGGAGCGGGGGGGAGTTGGCAGCCCCAGCATTTT.

This chain connects TRBV5-1 to TRBJ1-2, with 10 bases aligning to TRBD1. CDR1 and CDR2 (germline): SGHRS, YFSETQ. Trimming at V came to 4 bases and at J to 7 bases, leaving 4 bases not matched to a gene. This CDR3 spans 13 amino acids. The CDR3 is CASSRDRGAGYTF. CDR3 sequence (DNA): TGCGCCAGCAGCCGGGACAGGGGAGCTGGCTACACCTTC.

This clonotype was observed many times. The chain couples TRBV12-3 or TRBV12-4 to TRBJ1-1, with D perhaps TRBD1 (5 bases). The V and J ends lost 1 base and 4 bases respectively, with 16 bases between them. CDR3 size: 16 residues. The CDR3 loop reads CASSLGSVTVRTEAFF. CDR3 coding DNA: TGTGCCAGCAGTTTAGGGTCGGTGACAGTTCGCACTGAAGCTTTCTTT.

This clonotype has more than one count but fewer than ten. The CDR3 DNA follows: TGCGCCAGCAGCTTGCTAAACAGGGGGCATTTTTACGAGCAGTACTTC. This encodes CASSLLNRGHFYEQYF. The chain has TRBV5-1 and TRBJ2-7, with TRBD1 identical over 9 bases. The CDR3 runs 16 residues. J lost 4 bases, V lost 1 base, and 9 bases had no gene match. Germline V gene lookup returns CDR1 SGHRS and CDR2 YFSETQ.

This clonotype has a count of ten or more. V usage is TRBV20-1 and J usage is TRBJ2-7; unclear D gene. In germline, CDR1 is DFQATT, CDR2 SNEGSKA (reference sequence). Trimming cost V 2 bases and J 3 bases, with 8 bases left between them. This CDR3 comprises 12 residues. The CDR3 loop is CSARRKDYEQYF. The CDR3, as DNA: TGCAGTGCTAGAAGGAAGGACTACGAGCAGTACTTC.

This clonotype was recorded many times. The chain recombines TRBV21-1 with TRBJ2-5. TRBV21-1 is marked as a pseudogene. The CDR3 is 15 amino acids. The CDR3 is CASSKVLRTSETQYF. CDR3 in DNA: TGTGCCAGCAGCAAAGTCCTTCGCACCTCAGAGACCCAGTACTTC.

Comments on this clonotype: This clone may be a read error of a much larger clone one base away. The chain employs TRBV12-3 or TRBV12-4 and TRBJ2-7; D may correspond to TRBD1 or TRBD2 (5 bases each). There are 15 residues in the CDR3. For the CDR3, the DNA is TGTGCCAGCAGTTTATTACCAACGGGGACCTACGAGCCGTACTTC. Its translation: CASSLLPTGTYEPYF.

This clonotype showed up just a few times. This chain uses TRBV6-5 with TRBJ1-5; 8 bases map to TRBD1. The junction had 8 bases not matched to a gene; V was cut back by 4 bases and J by 9 bases. The CDR3 covers 14 residues. Germline loops: CDR1 MNHEY, CDR2 SVGAGI. In DNA form, the CDR3 reads TGTGCCAGCAGTTTAGGACCAGGGGGCGGGCCCCAGCATTTT. Translation gives CASSLGPGGGPQHF.

This clonotype was counted many times. CDR3 loop: CASSLGGQDEAFF. The CDR3 coding sequence is TGCGCCAGCAGCTTGGGGGGTCAGGATGAAGCTTTCTTT. The J gene is TRBJ1-1, the V gene TRBV5-1; D call uncertain. The CDR3 spans 13 residues. CDR1 SGHRS and CDR2 YFSETQ come from the germline V gene. V shed 0 bases and J shed 7 bases, with 10 bases lying between them.

This clonotype was recorded many times. As DNA, the CDR3 is TGCGCCAGCAGCCATCCGGGACCCCCCCGGTATGAGCAGTTCTTC. Translation gives CASSHPGPPRYEQFF. This chain links TRBV5-1 with TRBJ2-1; D is possibly TRBD1 or TRBD2 (5 bases each). The germline V gene encodes CDR1 SGHRS and CDR2 YFSETQ. CDR3 size: 15 residues. The V end lost 4 bases, the J end lost 8 bases, and 19 bases lay between the germline ends.

The CDR3 spells CASRLNGQGSGYTF. CDR3 bases: TGTGCCAGCAGACTCAACGGACAGGGGAGCGGCTACACCTTC. V gene TRBV3-1 combines with J gene TRBJ1-2; 9 nucleotides match TRBD1. CDR1 is LGHDT, CDR2 YNNKEL, per germline (reference sequence). V was pared by 6 bases and J by 8 bases, with 10 bases of the junction left unmatched. The CDR3 loop spans 14 amino acids.

Concerning this clonotype itself: This may stem from a read error, because a much larger clone lies one nucleotide away. This chain connects TRBV6-1 to TRBJ1-3; a possible D gene is TRBD1 (6 bases). CDR3 length: 17 amino acids. CDR1 is MNHNS and CDR2 is SASEGT in the germline V gene. V was cut by 5 bases and J by 3 bases, with 20 bases left in between. The CDR3 loop is CASSRARQAPFGNTIYF. The CDR3 region has the DNA TGTGCCAGCAGTCGGGCCAGACAGGCTCCCTTTGGAAACACCATATATTTT.

This clonotype was found many times. The V gene is TRBV12-3 or TRBV12-4, the J gene TRBJ2-2; D is unclear. The CDR3 spans 15 residues. With 6 bases removed from V and 0 bases from J, the gap between germline ends came to 11 bases. The chain's CDR3 is CASSLQAANTGELFF. Written as DNA, the CDR3 is TGTGCCAGCAGCCTCCAGGCGGCGAACACCGGGGAGCTGTTTTTT.

This clonotype occurred a few times. The rearrangement links TRBV30 to TRBJ1-1, with 7 bases matching TRBD1. CDR1 is GTSNPN, CDR2 SVGIG, per germline (reference sequence). V trimming: 0 bases; J trimming: 1 base; junction bases outside the gene matches: 8. The CDR3 sequence is 16 residues long. CDR3 loop: CAWSVPGQSWNTEAFF. For the CDR3, the DNA is TGTGCCTGGAGTGTCCCGGGACAGTCCTGGAACACTGAAGCTTTCTTT.

The sample holds many counts of this clonotype. This chain uses TRBV28 with TRBJ2-5; D perhaps matches TRBD2 (6 bases). Per the germline V gene, CDR1 is MDHEN and CDR2 is SYDVKM. V was shortened by 4 bases and J by 1 base, with 13 bases between the two germline ends. This CDR3 has 15 residues. CDR3 in amino acids: CASSSSAAGQETQYF. The CDR3 region has the DNA TGTGCCAGCAGTTCGAGCGCAGCGGGCCAAGAGACCCAGTACTTC.

This clonotype was observed at least ten times. The chain combines TRBV20-1 with TRBJ2-3; D not certain. V lost 3 bases, J lost 1 base, and 11 bases lay in between. Germline CDR1 is DFQATT and CDR2 is SNEGSKA (reference sequence). The CDR3 spans 14 residues. The DNA of the CDR3 is TGCAGTGCTAGCTCGTGGGTGGGCACAGATACGCAGTATTTT. This encodes CSASSWVGTDTQYF.

The chain carries TRBV7-6 and TRBJ1-1; tentatively, D is TRBD1 (5 bases). Germline V gene sequence: CDR1 SGHVS, CDR2 FNYEAQ. This CDR3 region has 13 residues. V was clipped by 0 bases and J by 5 bases, with 7 bases between them. CDR3 region: CASSLAEGTEAFF. In nucleotides, the CDR3 is TGTGCCAGCAGCTTAGCTGAGGGGACTGAAGCTTTCTTT. The full variable domain, with the rest looked up from reference TRBV7-6 and TRBJ1-1, is GAGVSQSPRYKVTKRGQDVALRCDPISGHVSLYWYRQALGQGPEFLTYFNYEAQQDKSGLPNDRFSAERPEGSISTLTIQRTEQRDSAMYRCASSLAEGTEAFFGQGTRLTVV.